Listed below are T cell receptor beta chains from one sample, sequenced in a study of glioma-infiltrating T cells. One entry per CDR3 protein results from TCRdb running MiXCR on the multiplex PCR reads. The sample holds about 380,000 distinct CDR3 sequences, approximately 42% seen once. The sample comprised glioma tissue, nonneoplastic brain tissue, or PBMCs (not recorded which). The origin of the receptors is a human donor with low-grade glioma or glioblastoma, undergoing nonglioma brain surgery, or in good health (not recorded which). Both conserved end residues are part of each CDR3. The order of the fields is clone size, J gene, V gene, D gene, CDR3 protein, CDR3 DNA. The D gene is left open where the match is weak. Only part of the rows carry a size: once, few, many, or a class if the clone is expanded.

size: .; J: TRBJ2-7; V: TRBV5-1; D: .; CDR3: CASSLHHLHEQYF; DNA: TGCGCCAGCAGCTTGCACCACCTTCACGAGCAGTACTTC
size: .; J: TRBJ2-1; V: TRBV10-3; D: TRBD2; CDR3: CAISEPGGEHEQFF; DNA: TGTGCCATCAGTGAGCCGGGGGGAGAACACGAGCAGTTCTTC
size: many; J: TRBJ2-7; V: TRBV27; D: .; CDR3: CASSGPGYEQYF; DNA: TGTGCCAGCAGCGGACCTGGCTACGAGCAGTACTTC
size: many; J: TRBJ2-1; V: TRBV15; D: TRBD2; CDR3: CATSRGGVTGEQFF; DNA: TGTGCCACCAGCAGGGGAGGGGTCACAGGAGAGCAGTTCTTC
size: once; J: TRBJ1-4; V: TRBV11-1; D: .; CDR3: CASTRDGANEKLFF; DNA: TGTGCCAGCACCCGGGACGGCGCTAATGAAAAACTGTTTTTT
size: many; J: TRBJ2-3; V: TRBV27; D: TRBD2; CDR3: CASSSLAGIGTDTQYF; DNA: TGTGCCAGCAGTTCATTAGCGGGGATAGGTACAGATACGCAGTATTTT
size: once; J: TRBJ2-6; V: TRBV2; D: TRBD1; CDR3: CASSPGTGTSGANVLTF; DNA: TGTGCCAGCAGTCCCGGGACAGGTACCTCTGGGGCCAACGTCCTGACTTTC
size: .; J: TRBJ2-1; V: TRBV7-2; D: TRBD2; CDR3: CASSSDGLAEQFF; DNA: TGTGCCAGCAGCTCCGACGGACTAGCCGAGCAGTTCTTC
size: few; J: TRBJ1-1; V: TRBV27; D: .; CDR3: CASSLGGYCEAFF; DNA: TGTGCCAGCAGTTTGGGTGGGTATTGTGAAGCTTTCTTT
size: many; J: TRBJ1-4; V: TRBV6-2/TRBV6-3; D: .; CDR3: CASSPGNEKLFF; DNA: TGTGCCAGCAGTCCAGGAAATGAAAAACTGTTTTTT
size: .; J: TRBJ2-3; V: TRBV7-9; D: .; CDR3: CASRYSDTQYF; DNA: TGTGCCAGCAGATATTCAGATACGCAGTATTTT
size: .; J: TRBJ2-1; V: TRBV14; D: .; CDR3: CASSLIGATYNEQFF; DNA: TGTGCCAGCAGCCTCATCGGGGCCACCTACAATGAGCAGTTCTTC
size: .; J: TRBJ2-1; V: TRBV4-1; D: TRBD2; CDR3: CASSQVGGTSGNNEQFF; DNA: TGCGCCAGCAGCCAAGTTGGCGGGACTAGCGGAAACAATGAGCAGTTCTTC
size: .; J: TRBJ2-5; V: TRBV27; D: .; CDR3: CASSKGARRDKYF; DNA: TGTGCCAGCAGCAAAGGGGCCCGCCGTGACAAGTACTTC
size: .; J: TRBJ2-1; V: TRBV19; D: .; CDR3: CASSGLNRYNEQFF; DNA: TGTGCCAGTAGTGGCCTTAATCGGTACAATGAGCAGTTCTTC
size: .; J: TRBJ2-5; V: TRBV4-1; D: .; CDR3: CASSQIAGSSMGTHYF; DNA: TGCGCCAGCAGTCAAATCGCGGGAAGCTCAATGGGGACCCACTACTTC
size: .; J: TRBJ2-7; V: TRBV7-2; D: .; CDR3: CASSLSGQSSYEQYF; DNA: TGTGCCAGCAGCTTATCGGGGCAGAGCTCCTACGAGCAGTACTTC
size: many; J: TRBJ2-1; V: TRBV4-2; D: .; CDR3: CASSQEGSVMGLSSYNEQFF; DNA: TGTGCCAGCAGCCAAGAAGGCAGCGTAATGGGTTTGAGCTCCTACAATGAGCAGTTCTTC
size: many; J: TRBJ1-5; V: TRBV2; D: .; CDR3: CASSESKDSQPQHF; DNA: TGTGCCAGCAGTGAATCCAAGGACAGCCAGCCCCAGCATTTT
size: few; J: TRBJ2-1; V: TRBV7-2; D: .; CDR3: CASSFVGPYNEQFF; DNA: TGTGCCAGCAGCTTTGTCGGACCCTACAATGAGCAGTTCTTC
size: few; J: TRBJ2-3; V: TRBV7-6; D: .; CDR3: CASSLGFDTQYF; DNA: TGTGCCAGCAGCTTAGGGTTCGATACGCAGTATTTT
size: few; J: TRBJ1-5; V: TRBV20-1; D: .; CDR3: CSAPYWGDGLGNQPQHF; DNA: TGCAGTGCTCCCTATTGGGGGGACGGTTTAGGGAATCAGCCCCAGCATTTT
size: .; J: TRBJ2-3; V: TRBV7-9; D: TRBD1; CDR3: CASSLAAGTGTDTKYF; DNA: TGTGCCAGCAGCTTAGCAGCCGGGACAGGCACAGATACGAAGTATTTT
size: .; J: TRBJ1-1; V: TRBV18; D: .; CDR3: CASSPPFLDMVRRTTEAFF; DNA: TGTGCCAGCTCACCACCTTTCCTCGACATGGTCCGGAGAACAACTGAAGCTTTCTTT
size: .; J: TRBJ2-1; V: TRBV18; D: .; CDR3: CASSPDGNEQFF; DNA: TGTGCCAGCTCACCAGATGGGAATGAGCAGTTCTTC
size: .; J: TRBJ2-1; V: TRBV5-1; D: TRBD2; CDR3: CASGSPPASGGVGNEQFF; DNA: TGCGCCAGCGGCTCCCCCCCAGCTAGCGGGGGGGTTGGCAATGAGCAGTTCTTC
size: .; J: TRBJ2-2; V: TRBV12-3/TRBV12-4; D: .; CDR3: CASSLLGLTGELFF; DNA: TGTGCCAGCAGTTTACTCGGCTTGACCGGGGAGCTGTTTTTT
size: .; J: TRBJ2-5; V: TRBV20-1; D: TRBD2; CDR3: CSARDPRAGGGIQETQYF; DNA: TGCAGTGCTAGAGATCCCCGAGCGGGAGGGGGGATACAAGAGACCCAGTACTTC
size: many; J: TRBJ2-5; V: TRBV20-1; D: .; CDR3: CSGRQETQYF; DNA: TGCAGTGGCAGGCAAGAGACCCAGTACTTC
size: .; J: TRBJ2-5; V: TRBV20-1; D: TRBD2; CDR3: CSAIDRSGRETQYF; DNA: TGCAGTGCTATAGATAGAAGCGGGAGAGAGACCCAGTACTTC
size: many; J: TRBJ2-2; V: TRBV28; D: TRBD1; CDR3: CASIRDRSTGELFF; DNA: TGTGCCAGCATCCGGGACAGGAGCACCGGGGAGCTGTTTTTT
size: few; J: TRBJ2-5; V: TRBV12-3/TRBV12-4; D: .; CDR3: CASGTPEVPQETQYF; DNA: TGTGCCAGCGGGACTCCCGAAGTACCCCAAGAGACCCAGTACTTC
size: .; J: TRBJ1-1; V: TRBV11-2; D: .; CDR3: CASSSSVVQADFF; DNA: TGTGCCAGCAGCTCATCGGTCGTCCAGGCAGATTTCTTT
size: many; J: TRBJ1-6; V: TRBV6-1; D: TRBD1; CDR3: CASSYRGSPLHF; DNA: TGTGCCAGCAGTTACAGGGGTTCACCCCTCCACTTT
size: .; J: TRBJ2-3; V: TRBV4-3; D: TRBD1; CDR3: CASSHLLGQGITDTQYF; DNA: TGCGCCAGCAGCCATCTCTTGGGACAGGGGATAACAGATACGCAGTATTTT
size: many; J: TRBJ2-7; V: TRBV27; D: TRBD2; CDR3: CASTRGGSTYEQYF; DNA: TGTGCCAGCACCCGGGGAGGGTCGACCTACGAGCAGTACTTC
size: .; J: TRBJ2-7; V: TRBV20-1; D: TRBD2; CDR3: CSARDGRGHEQYF; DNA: TGCAGTGCTAGAGACGGGAGGGGCCACGAGCAGTACTTC
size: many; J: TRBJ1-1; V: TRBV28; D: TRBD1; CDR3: CASRTDRGGTEAFF; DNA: TGTGCCAGCAGAACCGACAGGGGGGGCACTGAAGCTTTCTTT
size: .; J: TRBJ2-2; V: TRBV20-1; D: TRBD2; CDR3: CSAPSGGNTGELFF; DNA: TGCAGTGCTCCTAGCGGGGGGAACACCGGGGAGCTGTTTTTT
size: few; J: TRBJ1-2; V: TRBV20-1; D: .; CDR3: CSARDQENYGYTF; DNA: TGCAGTGCTAGAGATCAGGAGAACTATGGCTACACCTTC
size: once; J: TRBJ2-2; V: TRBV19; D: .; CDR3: CASRGAPKAAGELFF; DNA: TGTGCCAGTAGGGGAGCTCCGAAGGCAGCCGGGGAGCTGTTTTTT
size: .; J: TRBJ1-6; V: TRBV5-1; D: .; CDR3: CTSSKDGYSPLHF; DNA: TGCACCAGCAGCAAGGACGGATATTCACCCCTCCACTTT
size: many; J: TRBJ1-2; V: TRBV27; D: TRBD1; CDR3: CASSPHRDSYGYTF; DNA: TGTGCCAGCAGTCCACACAGGGACAGTTATGGCTACACCTTC
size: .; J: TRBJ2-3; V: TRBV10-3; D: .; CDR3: CAISESGAYTQYF; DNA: TGTGCCATCAGTGAGTCAGGAGCGTATACGCAGTATTTT
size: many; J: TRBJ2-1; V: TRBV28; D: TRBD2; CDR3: CASSLWTSGRGEQFF; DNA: TGTGCCAGCAGTTTATGGACTAGCGGGAGGGGCGAGCAGTTCTTC
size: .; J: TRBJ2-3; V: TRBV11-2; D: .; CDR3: CASSLDWAARLTYTQYF; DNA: TGTGCCAGCAGCTTAGATTGGGCAGCGCGCCTCACATATACGCAGTATTTT
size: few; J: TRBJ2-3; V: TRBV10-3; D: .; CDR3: CAISDRQPHPYTDTQYF; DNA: TGTGCCATCAGTGACCGCCAGCCTCACCCTTACACAGATACGCAGTATTTT
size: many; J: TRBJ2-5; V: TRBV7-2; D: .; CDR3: CASSQIQPGTPQETQYF; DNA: TGTGCCAGCAGCCAGATCCAACCCGGGACCCCCCAAGAGACCCAGTACTTC
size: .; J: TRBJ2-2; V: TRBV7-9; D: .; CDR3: CASSPGHSNTGELFF; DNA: TGTGCCAGCAGCCCGGGACACTCAAACACCGGGGAGCTGTTTTTT
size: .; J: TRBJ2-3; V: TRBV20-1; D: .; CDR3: CSPGTPTDTQYF; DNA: TGCAGCCCCGGGACACCCACAGATACGCAGTATTTT
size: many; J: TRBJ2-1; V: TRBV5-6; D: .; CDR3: CASSYGASYNEQFF; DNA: TGTGCCAGCAGCTATGGGGCTTCTTACAATGAGCAGTTCTTC
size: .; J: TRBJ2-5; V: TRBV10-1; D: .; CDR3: CASSDRRIQETQYF; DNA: TGCGCCAGCAGTGATCGGCGGATTCAAGAGACCCAGTACTTC
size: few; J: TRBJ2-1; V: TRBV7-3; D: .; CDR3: CASSPQRRGYNEQFF; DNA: TGTGCCAGCAGCCCACAGCGAAGGGGCTACAATGAGCAGTTCTTC
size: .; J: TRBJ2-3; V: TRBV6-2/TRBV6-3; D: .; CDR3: CASSYSLTDTDTQYF; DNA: TGTGCAAGCAGTTACTCCTTGACAGACACAGATACGCAGTATTTT
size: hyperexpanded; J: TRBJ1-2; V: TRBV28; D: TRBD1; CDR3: CASRHRGSFYGYTF; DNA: TGTGCCAGCCGTCACAGGGGGTCCTTCTATGGCTACACCTTC